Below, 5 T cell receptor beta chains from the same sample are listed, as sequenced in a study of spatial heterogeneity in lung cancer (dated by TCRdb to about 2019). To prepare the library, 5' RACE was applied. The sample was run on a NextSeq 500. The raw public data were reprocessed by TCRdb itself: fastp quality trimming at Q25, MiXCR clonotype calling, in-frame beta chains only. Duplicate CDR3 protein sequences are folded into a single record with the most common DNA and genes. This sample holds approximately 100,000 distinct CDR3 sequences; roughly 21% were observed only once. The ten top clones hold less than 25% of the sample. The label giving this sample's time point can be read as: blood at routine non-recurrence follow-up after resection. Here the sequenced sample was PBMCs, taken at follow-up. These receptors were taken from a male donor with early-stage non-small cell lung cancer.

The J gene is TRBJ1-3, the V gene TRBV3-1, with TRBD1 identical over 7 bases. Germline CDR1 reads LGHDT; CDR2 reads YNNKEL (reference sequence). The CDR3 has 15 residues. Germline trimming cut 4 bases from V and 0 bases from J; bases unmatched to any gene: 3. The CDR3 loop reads CASSPDRSSGNTIYF. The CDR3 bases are TGTGCCAGCAGCCCGGACAGGAGCTCTGGAAACACCATATATTTT.

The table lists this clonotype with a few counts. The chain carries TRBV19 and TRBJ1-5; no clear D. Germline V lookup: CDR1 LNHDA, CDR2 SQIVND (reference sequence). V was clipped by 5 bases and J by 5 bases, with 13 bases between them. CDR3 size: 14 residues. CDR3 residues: CASSGLLSDQPQHF. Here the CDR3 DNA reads TGTGCCAGTAGTGGGCTTCTCAGTGATCAGCCCCAGCATTTT.

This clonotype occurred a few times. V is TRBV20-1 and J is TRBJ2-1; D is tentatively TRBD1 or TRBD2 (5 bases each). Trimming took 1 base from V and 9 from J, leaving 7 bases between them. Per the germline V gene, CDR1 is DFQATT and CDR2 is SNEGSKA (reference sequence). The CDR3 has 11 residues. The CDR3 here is CSARAGTEQFF. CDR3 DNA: TGCAGTGCTAGAGCCGGGACTGAGCAGTTCTTC.

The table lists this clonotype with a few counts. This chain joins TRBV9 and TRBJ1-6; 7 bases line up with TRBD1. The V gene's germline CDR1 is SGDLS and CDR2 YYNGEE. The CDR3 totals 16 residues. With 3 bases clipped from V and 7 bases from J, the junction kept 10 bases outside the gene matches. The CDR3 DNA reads TGTGCCAGCAGCGCAACGGGACAGAGGGAGAATTCACCCCTCCACTTT. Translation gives CASSATGQRENSPLHF.

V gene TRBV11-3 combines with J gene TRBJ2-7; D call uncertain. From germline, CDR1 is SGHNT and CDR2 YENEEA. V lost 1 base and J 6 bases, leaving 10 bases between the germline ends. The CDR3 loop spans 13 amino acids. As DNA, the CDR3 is TGTGCCAGCAGCTTAGTCGATGCAACCGAGCAGTACTTC. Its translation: CASSLVDATEQYF. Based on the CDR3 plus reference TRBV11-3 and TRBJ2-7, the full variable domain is EAGVVQSPRYKIIEKKQPVAFWCNPISGHNTLYWYLQNLGQGPELLIRYENEEAVDDSQLPKDRFSAERLKGVDSTLKIQPAELGDSAVYLCASSLVDATEQYFGPGTRLTVT.